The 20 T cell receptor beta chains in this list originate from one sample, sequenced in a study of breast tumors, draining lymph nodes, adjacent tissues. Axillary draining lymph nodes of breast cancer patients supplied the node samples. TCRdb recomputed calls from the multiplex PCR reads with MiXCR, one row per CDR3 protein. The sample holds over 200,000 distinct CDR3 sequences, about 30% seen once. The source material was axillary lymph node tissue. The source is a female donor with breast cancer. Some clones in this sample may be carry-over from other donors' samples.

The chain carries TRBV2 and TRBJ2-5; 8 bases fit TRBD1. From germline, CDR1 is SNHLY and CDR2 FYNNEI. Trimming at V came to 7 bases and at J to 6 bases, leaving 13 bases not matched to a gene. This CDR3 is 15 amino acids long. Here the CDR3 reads CASTLAGGELKTQYF. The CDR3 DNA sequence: TGTGCCAGCACTCTGGCAGGGGGCGAGCTGAAGACCCAGTACTTC.

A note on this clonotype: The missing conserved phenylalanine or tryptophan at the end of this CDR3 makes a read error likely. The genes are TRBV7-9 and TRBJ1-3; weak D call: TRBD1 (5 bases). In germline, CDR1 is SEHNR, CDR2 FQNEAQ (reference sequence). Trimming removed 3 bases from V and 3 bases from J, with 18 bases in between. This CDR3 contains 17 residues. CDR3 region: CASSLGGRGDFGNTIYC. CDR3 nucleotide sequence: TGTGCCAGCAGCTTGGGGGGGAGAGGAGACTTTGGAAACACCATATATTGT.

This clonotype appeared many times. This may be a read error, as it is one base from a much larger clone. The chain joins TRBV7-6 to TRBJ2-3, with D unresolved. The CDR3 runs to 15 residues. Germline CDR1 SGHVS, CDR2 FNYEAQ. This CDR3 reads CAGSLFGGWRDTQYF. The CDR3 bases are TGTGCCGGCAGCTTATTCGGTGGATGGAGAGATACGCAGTATTTT.

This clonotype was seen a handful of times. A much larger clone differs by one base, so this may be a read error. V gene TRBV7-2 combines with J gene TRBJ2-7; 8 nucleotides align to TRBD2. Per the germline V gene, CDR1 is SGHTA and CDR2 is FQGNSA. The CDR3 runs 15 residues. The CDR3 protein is CASSLGSGSIYEQHF. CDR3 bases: TGTGCCAGCAGCTTAGGGAGCGGGAGTATCTACGAGCAGCACTTC.

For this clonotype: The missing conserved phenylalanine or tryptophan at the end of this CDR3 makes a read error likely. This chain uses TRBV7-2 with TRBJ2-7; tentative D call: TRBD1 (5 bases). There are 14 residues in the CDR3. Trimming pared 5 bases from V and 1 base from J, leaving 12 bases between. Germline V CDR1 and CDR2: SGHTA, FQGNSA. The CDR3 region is CASSPKTASYEQYL. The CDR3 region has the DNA TGTGCCAGCAGCCCTAAGACAGCGTCCTACGAGCAGTACCTC.

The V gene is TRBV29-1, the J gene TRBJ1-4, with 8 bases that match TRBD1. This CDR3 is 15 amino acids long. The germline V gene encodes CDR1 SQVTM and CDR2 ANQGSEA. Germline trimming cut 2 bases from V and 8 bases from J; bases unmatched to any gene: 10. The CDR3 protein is CSVETPGQEIEKLFF. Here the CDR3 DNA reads TGCAGCGTTGAAACCCCGGGACAGGAGATAGAAAAACTGTTTTTT.

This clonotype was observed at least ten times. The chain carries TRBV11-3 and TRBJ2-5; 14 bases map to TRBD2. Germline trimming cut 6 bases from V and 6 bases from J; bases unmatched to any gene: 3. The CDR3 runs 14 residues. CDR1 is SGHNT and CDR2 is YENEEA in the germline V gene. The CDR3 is CASSGTSGSQTQYF. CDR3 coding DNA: TGTGCCAGCAGTGGGACTAGCGGGAGTCAGACCCAGTACTTC. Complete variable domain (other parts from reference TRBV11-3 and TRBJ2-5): EAGVVQSPRYKIIEKKQPVAFWCNPISGHNTLYWYLQNLGQGPELLIRYENEEAVDDSQLPKDRFSAERLKGVDSTLKIQPAELGDSAVYLCASSGTSGSQTQYFGPGTRLLVL.

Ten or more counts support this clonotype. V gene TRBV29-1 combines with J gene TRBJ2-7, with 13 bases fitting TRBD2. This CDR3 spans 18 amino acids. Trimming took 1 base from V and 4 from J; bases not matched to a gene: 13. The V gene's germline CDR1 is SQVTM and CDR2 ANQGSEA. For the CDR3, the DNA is TGCAGCGTTGAAGGCGCGGTAGGACTAGCGGGAGATCGGTACGAGCAGTACTTC. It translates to CSVEGAVGLAGDRYEQYF.

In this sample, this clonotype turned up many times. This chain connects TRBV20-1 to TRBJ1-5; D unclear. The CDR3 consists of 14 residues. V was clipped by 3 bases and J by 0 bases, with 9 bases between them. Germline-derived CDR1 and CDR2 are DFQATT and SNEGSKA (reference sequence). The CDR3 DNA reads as TGCAGTGCTAGCCCTCAGCCTAGCAATCAGCCCCAGCATTTT. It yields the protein CSASPQPSNQPQHF.

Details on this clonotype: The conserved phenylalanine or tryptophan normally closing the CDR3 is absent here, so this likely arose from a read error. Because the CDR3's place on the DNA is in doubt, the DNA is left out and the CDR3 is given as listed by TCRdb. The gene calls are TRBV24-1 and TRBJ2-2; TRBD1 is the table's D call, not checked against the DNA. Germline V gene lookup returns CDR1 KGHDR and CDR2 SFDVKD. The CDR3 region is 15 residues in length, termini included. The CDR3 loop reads CATSDPTVNTGELSL.

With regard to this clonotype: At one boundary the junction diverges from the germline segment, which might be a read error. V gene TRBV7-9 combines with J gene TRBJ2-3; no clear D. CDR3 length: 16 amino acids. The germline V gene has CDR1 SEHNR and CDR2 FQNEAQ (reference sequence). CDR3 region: CASSQLGDKSTDTQYF. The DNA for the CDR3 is TGTGCCAGCAGCCAATTGGGCGACAAGAGCACAGATACGCAGTACTTT.

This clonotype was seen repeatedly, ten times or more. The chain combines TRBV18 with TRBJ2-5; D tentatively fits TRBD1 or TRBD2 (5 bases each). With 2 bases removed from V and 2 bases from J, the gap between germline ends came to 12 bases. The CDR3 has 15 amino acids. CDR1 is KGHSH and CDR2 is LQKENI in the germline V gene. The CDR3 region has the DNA TGTGCCAGCTCACCAAGTCAGGGAGAACAAGAGACCCAGTACTTC. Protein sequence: CASSPSQGEQETQYF.

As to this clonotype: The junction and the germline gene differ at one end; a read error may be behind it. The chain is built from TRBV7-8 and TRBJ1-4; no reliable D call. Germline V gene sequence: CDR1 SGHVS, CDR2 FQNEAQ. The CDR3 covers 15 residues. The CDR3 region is CASSTNTATNEKLLF. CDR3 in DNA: TGTGCCAGCAGCACCAACACTGCAACCAATGAAAAACTGCTTTTT. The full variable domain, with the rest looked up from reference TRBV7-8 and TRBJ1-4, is GAGVSQSPRYKVAKRGQDVALRCDPISGHVSLFWYQQALGQGPEFLTYFQNEAQLDKSGLPSDRFFAERPEGSVSTLKIQRTQQEDSAVYLCASSTNTATNEKLLFGSGTQLSVL.

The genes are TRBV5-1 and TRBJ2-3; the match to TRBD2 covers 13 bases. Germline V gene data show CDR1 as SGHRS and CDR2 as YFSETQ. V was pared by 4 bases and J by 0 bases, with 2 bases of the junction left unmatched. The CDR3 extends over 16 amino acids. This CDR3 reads CASSRTSGRSTDTQYF. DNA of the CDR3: TGCGCCAGCAGCCGGACTAGCGGGAGAAGCACAGATACGCAGTATTTT. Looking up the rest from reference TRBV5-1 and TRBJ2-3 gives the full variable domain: KAGVTQTPRYLIKTRGQQVTLSCSPISGHRSVSWYQQTPGQGLQFLFEYFSETQRNKGNFPGRFSGRQFSNSRSEMNVSTLELGDSALYLCASSRTSGRSTDTQYFGPGTRLTVL.

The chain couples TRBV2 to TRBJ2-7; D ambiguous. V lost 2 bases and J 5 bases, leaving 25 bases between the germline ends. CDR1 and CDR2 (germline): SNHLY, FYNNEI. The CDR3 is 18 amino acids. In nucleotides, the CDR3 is TGTGCCAGCAGTGAAATCCGGGTCTCGTTGGAGTTGGGCCACGAGCAGTACTTC. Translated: CASSEIRVSLELGHEQYF.

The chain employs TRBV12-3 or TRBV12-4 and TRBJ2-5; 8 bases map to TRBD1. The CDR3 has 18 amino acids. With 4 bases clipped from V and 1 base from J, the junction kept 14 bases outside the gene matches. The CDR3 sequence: CASSSGTGLWELQETQYF. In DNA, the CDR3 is TGTGCCAGCAGTTCTGGGACAGGCCTTTGGGAGCTCCAAGAGACCCAGTACTTC.

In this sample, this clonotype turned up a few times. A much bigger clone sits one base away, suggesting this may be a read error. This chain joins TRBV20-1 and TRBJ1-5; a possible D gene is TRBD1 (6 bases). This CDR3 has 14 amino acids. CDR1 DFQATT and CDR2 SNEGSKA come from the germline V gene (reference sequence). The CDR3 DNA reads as TGCAGTGCCCTGCTACAGGGTCGCAATCCGCCCCAGCATTTT. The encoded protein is CSALLQGRNPPQHF.

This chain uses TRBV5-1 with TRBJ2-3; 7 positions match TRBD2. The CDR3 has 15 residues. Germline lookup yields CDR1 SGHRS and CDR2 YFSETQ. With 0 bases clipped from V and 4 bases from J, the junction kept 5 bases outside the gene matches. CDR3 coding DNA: TGCGCCAGCAGCTTGGTACAGCGGGGCGCAGATACGCAGTATTTT. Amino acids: CASSLVQRGADTQYF. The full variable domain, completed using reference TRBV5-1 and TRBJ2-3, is KAGVTQTPRYLIKTRGQQVTLSCSPISGHRSVSWYQQTPGQGLQFLFEYFSETQRNKGNFPGRFSGRQFSNSRSEMNVSTLELGDSALYLCASSLVQRGADTQYFGPGTRLTVL.

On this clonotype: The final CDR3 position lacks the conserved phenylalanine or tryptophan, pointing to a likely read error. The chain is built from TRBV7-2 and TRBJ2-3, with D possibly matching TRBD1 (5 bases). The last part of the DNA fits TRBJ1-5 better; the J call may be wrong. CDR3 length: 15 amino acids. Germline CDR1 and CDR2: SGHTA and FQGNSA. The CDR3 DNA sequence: TGTGCCAGCAGCTGGGGACTAACGAGCACAGATACGCAGCATCTT. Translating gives CASSWGLTSTDTQHL.

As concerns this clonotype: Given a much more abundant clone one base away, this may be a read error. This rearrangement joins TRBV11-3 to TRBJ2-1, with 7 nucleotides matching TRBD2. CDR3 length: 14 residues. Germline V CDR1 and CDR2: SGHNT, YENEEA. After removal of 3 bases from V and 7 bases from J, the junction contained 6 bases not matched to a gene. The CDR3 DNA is TGTGCCAGCAGCTTTCGTCCAGCGGGGAATGAGCAGTTCTTC. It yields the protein CASSFRPAGNEQFF.